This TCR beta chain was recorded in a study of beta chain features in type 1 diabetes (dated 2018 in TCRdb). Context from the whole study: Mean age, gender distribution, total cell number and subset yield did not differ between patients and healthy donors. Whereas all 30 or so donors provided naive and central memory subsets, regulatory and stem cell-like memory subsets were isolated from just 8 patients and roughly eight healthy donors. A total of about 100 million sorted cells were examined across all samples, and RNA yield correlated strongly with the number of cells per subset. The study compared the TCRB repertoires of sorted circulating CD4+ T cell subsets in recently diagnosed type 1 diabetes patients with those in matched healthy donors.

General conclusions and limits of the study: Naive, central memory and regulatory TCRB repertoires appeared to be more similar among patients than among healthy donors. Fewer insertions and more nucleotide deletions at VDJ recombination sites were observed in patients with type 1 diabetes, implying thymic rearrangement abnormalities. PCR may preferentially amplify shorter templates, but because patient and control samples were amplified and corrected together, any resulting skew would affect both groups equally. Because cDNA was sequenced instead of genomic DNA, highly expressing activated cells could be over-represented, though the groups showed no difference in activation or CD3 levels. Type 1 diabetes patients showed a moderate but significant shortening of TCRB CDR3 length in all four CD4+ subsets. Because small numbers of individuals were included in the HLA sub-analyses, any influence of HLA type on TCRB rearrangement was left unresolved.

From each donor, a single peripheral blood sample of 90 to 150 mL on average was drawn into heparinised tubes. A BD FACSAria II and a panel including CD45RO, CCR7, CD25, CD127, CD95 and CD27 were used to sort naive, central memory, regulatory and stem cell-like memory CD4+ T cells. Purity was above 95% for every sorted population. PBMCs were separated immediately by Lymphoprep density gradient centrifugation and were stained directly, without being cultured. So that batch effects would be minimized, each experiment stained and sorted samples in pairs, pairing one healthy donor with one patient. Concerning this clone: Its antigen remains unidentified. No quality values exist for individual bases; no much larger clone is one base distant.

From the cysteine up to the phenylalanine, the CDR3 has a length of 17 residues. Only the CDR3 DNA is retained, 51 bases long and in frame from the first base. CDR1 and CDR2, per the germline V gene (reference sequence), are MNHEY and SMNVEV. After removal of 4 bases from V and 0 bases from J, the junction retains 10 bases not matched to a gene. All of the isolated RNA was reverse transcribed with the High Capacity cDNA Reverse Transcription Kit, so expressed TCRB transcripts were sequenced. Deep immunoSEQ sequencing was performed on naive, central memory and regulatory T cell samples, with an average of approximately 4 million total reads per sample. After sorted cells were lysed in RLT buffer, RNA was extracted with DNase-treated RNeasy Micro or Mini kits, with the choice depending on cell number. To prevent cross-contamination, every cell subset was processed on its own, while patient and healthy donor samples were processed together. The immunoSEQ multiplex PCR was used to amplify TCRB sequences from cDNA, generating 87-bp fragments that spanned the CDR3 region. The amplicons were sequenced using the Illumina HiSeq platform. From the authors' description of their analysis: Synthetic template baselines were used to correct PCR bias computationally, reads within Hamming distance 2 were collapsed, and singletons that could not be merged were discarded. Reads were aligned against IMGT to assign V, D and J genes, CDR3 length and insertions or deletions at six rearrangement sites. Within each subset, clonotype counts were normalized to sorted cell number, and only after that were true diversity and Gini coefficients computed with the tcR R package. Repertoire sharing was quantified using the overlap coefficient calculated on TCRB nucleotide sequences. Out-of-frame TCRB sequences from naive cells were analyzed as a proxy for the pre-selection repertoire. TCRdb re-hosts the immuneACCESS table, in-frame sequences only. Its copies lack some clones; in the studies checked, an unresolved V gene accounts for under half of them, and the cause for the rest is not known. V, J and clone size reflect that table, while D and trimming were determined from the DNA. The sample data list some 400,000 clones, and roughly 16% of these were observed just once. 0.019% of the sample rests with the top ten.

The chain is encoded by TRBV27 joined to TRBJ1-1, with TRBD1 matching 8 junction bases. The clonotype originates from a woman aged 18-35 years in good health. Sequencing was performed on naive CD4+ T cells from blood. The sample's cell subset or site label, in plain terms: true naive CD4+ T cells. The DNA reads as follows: TGTGCCAGCAGTTCCGGACAGGGAGGCGGCGTGAACACTGAAGCTTTCTTT. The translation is CASSSGQGGGVNTEAFF.